This T cell receptor beta chain appears in the sequencing data of a study of T cells in Graves' hyperthyroidism and ophthalmopathy. About the study: Peripheral blood sampling occurred at initial diagnosis, before any treatment. Overall study findings and caveats: Blood also contained most expanded thyroid clonotypes above 0.001.

Patients showing uncontrolled infection, other autoimmune disease, pregnancy or lactation were ineligible. Together with thyroid ultrasound, orbital computed tomography, serum thyroxine and TRAb, clinical symptoms were used for diagnoses. In the case of this clonotype: What it binds is not known.

Authors of the study amplified TCR beta CDR3 regions from RNA transcripts. The HTBI primer set served for first-round RT-PCR of the TCR CDR3. TCRdb ran MiXCR on the multiplex PCR reads and lists one entry per CDR3 protein. The sample records hundreds of thousands of distinct CDR3 sequences, roughly a sixth being singletons. The CDR3 loop spans 16 amino acids. The ends were cut back, 2 bases at V and 2 bases at J, with 12 bases in the middle. Germline values: CDR1 SNHLY, CDR2 FYNNEI. Sequencing was carried out using blood. The receptor's source is a woman aged 40 to 49 with Graves' ophthalmopathy. This sequence joins TRBV2 and TRBJ2-2; maybe TRBD1 (6 bases). CDR3 in amino acids: CASSEQGHVNTGELFF. The CDR3 nucleotides are TGTGCCAGCAGTGAACAGGGACACGTTAACACCGGGGAGCTGTTTTTT. Full variable domain (remainder filled in from reference TRBV2 and TRBJ2-2): EPEVTQTPSHQVTQMGQEVILRCVPISNHLYFYWYRQILGQKVEFLVSFYNNEISEKSEIFDDQFSVERPDGSNFTLKIRSTKLEDSAMYFCASSEQGHVNTGELFFGEGSRLTVL.